What follows describes a single TCR beta chain. No antigen is known for it. Trimming took 0 bases from V and 4 from J; bases not matched to a gene: 3. This CDR3 is 15 amino acids long. These data originate in a study of T cell responses to AZD1222 COVID-19 vaccine. Study observations and caveats: Donors were mostly white British, more females; clonal diversity possibly underestimated. Repertoire sampling happened only post peak T cell response.

Clones were read by immunoSEQ multiplex PCR, and TCRdb kept only the in-frame ones, dropping some. The sample has some 200,000 clones, roughly nine tenths seen once. The genes are TRBV5-3 and TRBJ1-3; 8 nucleotides align to TRBD1. TRBV5-3 is known as an ORF, though its function is uncertain. Sequencing used peripheral blood, obtained 28 days after the second AZD1222 dose. The receptor was isolated from an adult who received the AZD1222 COVID-19 vaccine. The chain's CDR3 is CARSLGTGHGNTIYF. For the CDR3, the DNA is TGTGCCAGAAGCTTGGGGACAGGGCACGGAAACACCATATATTTT.